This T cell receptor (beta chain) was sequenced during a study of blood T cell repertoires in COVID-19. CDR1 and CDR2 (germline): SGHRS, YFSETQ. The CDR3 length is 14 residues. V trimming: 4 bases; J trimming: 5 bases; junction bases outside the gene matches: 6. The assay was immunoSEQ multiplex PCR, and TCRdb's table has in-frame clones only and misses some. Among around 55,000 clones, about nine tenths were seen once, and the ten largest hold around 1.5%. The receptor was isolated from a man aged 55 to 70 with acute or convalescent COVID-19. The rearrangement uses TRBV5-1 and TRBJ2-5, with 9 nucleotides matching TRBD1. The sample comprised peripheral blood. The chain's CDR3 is CASSIGQGRETQYF. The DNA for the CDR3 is TGCGCCAGCAGCATCGGACAGGGGAGGGAGACCCAGTACTTC.